These T cell receptor beta chains were read from a single sample in a study of blood T cell repertoires in COVID-19. This table comes from immunoSEQ multiplex PCR, and its TCRdb copy is limited to in-frame clones, with some not included. The sample lists about 83,000 clones, more than 70% seen once, with around a fifth in the top ten. The specimen was peripheral blood. Receptors originate from a woman of 80 years or more in a cohort sampled during active or convalescent COVID-19. The CDR3 runs from the conserved cysteine through the conserved F or W. A D gene is named only where the DNA matches it firmly. Rows give clone size only sometimes, using once, few, many, or a class for an expanded clone.

>TRBD2|TRBJ2-6|TRBV19|.
CASSMGGVGANVLTF
TGTGCCAGTAGTATGGGAGGGGTCGGGGCCAACGTCCTGACTTTC
>.|TRBJ1-1|TRBV30|many
CACPGPSGTEAFF
TGTGCCTGCCCGGGCCCATCGGGGACTGAAGCTTTCTTT
>.|TRBJ1-2|TRBV5-1|.
CASTSEVSGYGYTF
TGCGCCAGCACTTCAGAGGTGTCGGGCTATGGCTACACCTTC
>TRBD1|TRBJ1-2|TRBV7-2|.
CASSPDRDYGYTF
TGTGCCAGCAGCCCCGACAGGGACTATGGCTACACCTTC
>.|TRBJ1-5|TRBV2|.
CASSGRGNQPQHF
TGTGCCAGCAGTGGACGGGGCAATCAGCCCCAGCATTTT
>TRBD1|TRBJ1-2|TRBV5-6|.
CASSGTGGIYGYTF
TGTGCCAGCAGTGGGACAGGGGGGATCTATGGCTACACCTTC
>TRBD1|TRBJ1-2|TRBV27|.
CASSLRGPGGRNYGYTF
TGTGCCAGCAGTTTAAGGGGCCCAGGGGGGCGCAACTATGGCTACACCTTC
>TRBD1|TRBJ1-1|TRBV28|few
CASSGTGRRAMNTEAFF
TGTGCCAGCAGTGGGACAGGTAGAAGGGCCATGAACACTGAAGCTTTCTTT
>TRBD1|TRBJ1-2|TRBV3-1/TRBV3-2|.
CASSPDRVNGYTF
TGTGCCAGCAGTCCGGACAGGGTAAACGGCTACACCTTC
>.|TRBJ1-1|TRBV18|.
CASSLQVHTTEAFF
TGTGCCAGCTCACTCCAGGTACATACCACTGAAGCTTTCTTT
>TRBD1|TRBJ1-5|TRBV18|.
CASSSGQGVNQPQHF
TGTGCCAGCTCATCGGGACAGGGTGTGAATCAGCCCCAGCATTTT
>.|TRBJ2-1|TRBV6-5|few
CASSPQVGSYNEQFF
TGTGCCAGCAGTCCCCAGGTGGGCTCCTACAATGAGCAGTTCTTC
>.|TRBJ1-5|TRBV21-1|.
CASSKARTGEVVSNQPQHF
TGTGCCAGCAGCAAAGCGAGGACAGGGGAAGTTGTGAGCAATCAGCCCCAGCATTTT
>TRBD1|TRBJ1-2|TRBV29-1|.
CSVAVGQGLRGYTF
TGCAGCGTGGCCGTTGGACAGGGATTACGGGGCTACACCTTC
>TRBD1|TRBJ1-5|TRBV4-1|.
CASSQVERTGISAQHF
TGCGCCAGCAGCCAAGTGGAACGGACAGGGATCTCAGCCCAGCATTTT
>TRBD1|TRBJ1-3|TRBV2|.
CASSLQSQGVDTIYF
TGTGCCAGCAGCCTACAGTCACAGGGGGTTGACACCATATATTTT
>.|TRBJ2-1|TRBV5-6|.
CASSLVAPEQFF
TGTGCCAGCAGCTTGGTGGCTCCGGAGCAGTTCTTC
>TRBD1|TRBJ2-7|TRBV11-2|.
CASSIQGAYEQYF
TGTGCCAGCAGCATACAGGGGGCATACGAGCAGTACTTC
>.|TRBJ2-7|TRBV6-2/TRBV6-3|.
CASSYLHGDYEQYF
TGTGCCAGCAGTTACCTACACGGGGACTACGAGCAGTACTTC
>.|TRBJ2-7|TRBV18|.
CASSPQQGTRPYEQYF
TGTGCCAGCTCACCTCAACAGGGCACCAGACCCTACGAGCAGTACTTC
>TRBD2|TRBJ2-3|TRBV19|.
CASRELAGGRGDTQYF
TGTGCCAGTAGGGAACTAGCGGGAGGCCGCGGAGATACGCAGTATTTT
>TRBD2|TRBJ2-1|TRBV5-6|once
CASSLGLAGANEQFF
TGTGCCAGCAGCCTTGGACTAGCGGGAGCCAATGAGCAGTTCTTC
>.|TRBJ1-6|TRBV2|.
CASTLREGNNSPLHF
TGTGCCAGCACGCTCAGGGAGGGTAATAATTCACCCCTCCACTTT
>.|TRBJ2-5|TRBV27|.
CASSPGPSGETQYF
TGTGCCAGCAGTCCAGGTCCAAGCGGCGAGACCCAGTACTTC
>.|TRBJ1-2|TRBV30|.
CAWSPGQNYGYTF
TGTGCCTGGAGTCCCGGACAGAACTATGGCTACACCTTC
>.|TRBJ1-1|TRBV11-3|.
CASSFKGVMNTEAFF
TGTGCCAGCAGCTTTAAAGGGGTCATGAACACTGAAGCTTTCTTT
>.|TRBJ1-1|TRBV18|.
CASSQERAGEAFF
TGTGCCAGCTCCCAAGAGAGGGCCGGTGAAGCTTTCTTT
>TRBD1|TRBJ1-3|TRBV7-7|few
CASSSGTGLGNTIYF
TGTGCTAGCAGCTCCGGGACAGGGCTAGGAAACACCATATATTTT
>TRBD2|TRBJ2-5|TRBV9|.
CASSVGTGGWETQYF
TGTGCCAGCAGCGTAGGAACGGGAGGATGGGAGACCCAGTACTTC
>.|TRBJ2-2|TRBV5-1|.
CASSLDRMVGELFF
TGCGCCAGCAGCTTGGACAGGATGGTCGGGGAGCTGTTTTTT
>TRBD2|TRBJ2-6|TRBV28|once
CASSFGLAGDSGANVLTF
TGTGCCAGCAGTTTTGGGCTAGCGGGAGACTCTGGGGCCAACGTCCTGACTTTC
>.|TRBJ1-6|TRBV19|.
CASSFSGTANSPLHF
TGTGCCAGTAGTTTTTCAGGGACTGCAAATTCACCCCTCCACTTT
>.|TRBJ1-2|TRBV5-6|once
CASSLGKGHIYGYTF
TGTGCCAGCAGCTTGGGTAAGGGACACATCTATGGCTACACCTTC
>TRBD1|TRBJ1-2|TRBV5-6|once
CASSQDRGGYGYTF
TGTGCCAGCAGCCAAGACAGGGGGGGATATGGCTACACCTTC
>.|TRBJ2-6|TRBV7-9|.
CASSSFSGANVLTF
TGTGCCAGCAGTTCCTTTTCTGGGGCCAACGTCCTGACTTTC
>.|TRBJ2-6|TRBV18|.
CASSRLRGSDSSGANVLTF
TGTGCCAGCTCACGGCTAAGGGGGAGTGATTCCTCTGGGGCCAACGTCCTGACTTTC
>TRBD1|TRBJ2-3|TRBV29-1|.
CSARQGSTDTQYF
TGCAGCGCCCGACAGGGGAGCACAGATACGCAGTATTTT
>TRBD1|TRBJ1-1|TRBV6-2/TRBV6-3|.
CASSYGQGVAEAFF
TGTGCCAGCAGTTACGGACAGGGGGTTGCTGAAGCTTTCTTT
>.|TRBJ1-1|TRBV25-1|once
CASSEAGSENTEAFF
TGTGCCAGCAGTGAAGCGGGCTCGGAGAACACTGAAGCTTTCTTT
>TRBD1|TRBJ1-2|TRBV19|.
CASSLTGGPNYGYTF
TGTGCCAGTAGTCTCACAGGGGGACCCAACTATGGCTACACCTTC
>TRBD2|TRBJ2-3|TRBV6-4|.
CASSDTGGPTDTQYF
TGTGCCAGCAGTGACACGGGAGGGCCGACAGATACGCAGTATTTT
>.|TRBJ1-3|TRBV28|few
CASSRRGKSGNTIYF
TGTGCCAGCAGTCGCAGGGGTAAATCTGGAAACACCATATATTTT
>TRBD1|TRBJ1-4|TRBV3-1/TRBV3-2|.
CASSQEGTGLFF
TGTGCCAGCAGCCAAGAGGGGACAGGACTGTTTTTT
>.|TRBJ1-1|TRBV19|.
CASSIDGGTEAFF
TGTGCCAGTAGTATAGATGGGGGGACTGAAGCTTTCTTT
>.|TRBJ1-6|TRBV6-6|once
CASSRRLPGVYNSPLHF
TGTGCCAGCAGTCGGAGACTCCCCGGGGTCTATAATTCACCCCTCCACTTT
>.|TRBJ2-1|TRBV28|once
CASSYTGLGSYNEQFF
TGTGCCAGCAGTTACACAGGGCTAGGGTCCTACAATGAGCAGTTCTTC
>TRBD2|TRBJ2-1|TRBV14|.
CASSTLAGVSYNEQFF
TGTGCCAGCAGCACCCTAGCGGGAGTCTCCTACAATGAGCAGTTCTTC
>.|TRBJ2-3|TRBV6-5|.
CASSTRQAGTDTQYF
TGTGCCAGCAGTACCCGACAGGCCGGCACAGATACGCAGTATTTT
>.|TRBJ1-3|TRBV11-2|.
CASASRASGNTIYF
TGTGCCAGCGCTTCCAGGGCCTCTGGAAACACCATATATTTT
>.|TRBJ1-2|TRBV14|once
CASSPGRGYGYTF
TGTGCCAGCAGCCCGGGGCGGGGGTATGGCTACACCTTC
>.|TRBJ1-1|TRBV3-1/TRBV3-2|.
CASSLNEPTEAFF
TGTGCCAGCAGCCTCAATGAGCCCACTGAAGCTTTCTTT
>.|TRBJ1-1|TRBV5-1|.
CASTLGRLRDTEAFF
TGCGCCAGCACCCTAGGTCGCTTGAGAGACACTGAAGCTTTCTTT
>.|TRBJ2-1|TRBV3-1/TRBV3-2|once
CASSPDPTGYGEQFF
TGTGCCAGCAGCCCTGACCCCACCGGGTACGGTGAGCAGTTCTTC
>TRBD1|TRBJ2-7|TRBV27|.
CASSLKQGDFEQYF
TGTGCCAGCAGTTTAAAACAGGGGGATTTCGAGCAGTACTTC
>TRBD1|TRBJ1-1|TRBV9|.
CASSVTQGANTEAFF
TGTGCCAGCAGCGTTACACAGGGGGCGAACACTGAAGCTTTCTTT